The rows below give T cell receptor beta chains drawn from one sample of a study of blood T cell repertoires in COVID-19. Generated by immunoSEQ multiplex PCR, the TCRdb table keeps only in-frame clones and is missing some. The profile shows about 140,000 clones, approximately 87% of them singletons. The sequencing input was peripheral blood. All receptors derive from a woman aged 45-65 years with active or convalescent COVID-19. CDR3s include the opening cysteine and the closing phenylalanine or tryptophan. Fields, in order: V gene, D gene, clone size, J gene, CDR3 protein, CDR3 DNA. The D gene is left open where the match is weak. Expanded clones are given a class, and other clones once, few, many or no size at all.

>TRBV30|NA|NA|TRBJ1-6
CAWRSGFSYNSPLHF
TGTGCCTGGAGATCAGGGTTCTCCTATAATTCACCCCTCCACTTT
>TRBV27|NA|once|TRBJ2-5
CASRRLNQETQYF
TGTGCCAGCAGGCGGTTAAACCAAGAGACCCAGTACTTC
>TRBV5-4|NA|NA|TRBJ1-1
CASTPWGEVTEAFF
TGTGCCAGCACCCCGTGGGGGGAGGTTACTGAAGCTTTCTTT
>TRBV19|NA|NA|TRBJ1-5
CASSIGASNQPQHF
TGTGCCAGTAGTATAGGCGCATCCAATCAGCCCCAGCATTTT
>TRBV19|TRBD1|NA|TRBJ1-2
CASSPTGQALFYGYTF
TGTGCCAGTAGTCCCACCGGACAGGCGTTATTCTATGGCTACACCTTC
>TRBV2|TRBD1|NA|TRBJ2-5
CASSTFGTGGGETQYF
TGTGCCAGCAGCACCTTCGGGACAGGGGGCGGAGAGACCCAGTACTTC
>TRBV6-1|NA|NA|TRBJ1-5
CASSEMWSDNYSNQPQHF
TGTGCCAGCAGTGAAATGTGGTCCGACAATTATAGCAATCAGCCCCAGCATTTT
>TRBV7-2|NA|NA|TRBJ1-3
CASRSAPGAGNTIYF
TGTGCCAGCCGATCAGCCCCCGGGGCTGGAAACACCATATATTTT
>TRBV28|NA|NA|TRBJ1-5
CASSSPAEPQHF
TGTGCCAGCAGTTCCCCCGCAGAGCCCCAGCATTTT
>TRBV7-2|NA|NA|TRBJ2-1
CASSVRRIREGNSYNEQFF
TGTGCCAGCAGCGTACGTAGGATAAGAGAGGGAAACTCCTACAATGAGCAGTTCTTC
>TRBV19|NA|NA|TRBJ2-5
CASSSTFGGETQYF
TGTGCCAGTAGTTCAACCTTCGGGGGAGAGACCCAGTACTTC
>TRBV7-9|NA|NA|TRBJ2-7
CASSPRGGEQYF
TGTGCCAGCAGCCCCCGCGGAGGCGAGCAGTACTTC
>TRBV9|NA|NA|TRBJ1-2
CASSVGVFRTEQANYGYTF
TGTGCCAGCAGCGTAGGTGTATTTAGGACAGAACAAGCTAACTATGGCTACACCTTC
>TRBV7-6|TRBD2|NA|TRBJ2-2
CASSLALAGGPAGELFF
TGTGCCAGCAGCTTAGCCCTAGCGGGAGGGCCGGCCGGGGAGCTGTTTTTT
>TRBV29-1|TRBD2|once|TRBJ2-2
CSARLAGTNTGELFF
TGCAGCGCCCGGCTAGCGGGTACGAACACCGGGGAGCTGTTTTTT
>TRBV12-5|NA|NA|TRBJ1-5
CASGRGSHQPQHF
TGTGCTAGTGGAAGGGGTTCCCATCAGCCCCAGCATTTT
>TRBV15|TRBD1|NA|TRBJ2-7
CATSLDRGPYEQYF
TGTGCCACCAGTCTGGACAGGGGTCCTTACGAGCAGTACTTC
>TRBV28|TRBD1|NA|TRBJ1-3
CASSLPGQGERNTIYF
TGTGCCAGCAGTTTGCCCGGACAGGGCGAAAGAAACACCATATATTTT
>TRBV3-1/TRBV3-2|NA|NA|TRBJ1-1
CASSQTGGNTEAFF
TGTGCCAGCAGCCAGACAGGAGGGAACACTGAAGCTTTCTTT
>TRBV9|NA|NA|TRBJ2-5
CASSPPTGRGETQYF
TGTGCCAGCAGCCCACCGACTGGGCGAGGGGAGACCCAGTACTTC
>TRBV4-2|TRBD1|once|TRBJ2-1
CASSQEFIQGDEQFF
TGTGCCAGCAGCCAAGAATTTATACAGGGGGATGAGCAGTTCTTC
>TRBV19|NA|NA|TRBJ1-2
CASMNRVGYGYTF
TGTGCCAGTATGAACAGGGTAGGCTATGGCTACACCTTC
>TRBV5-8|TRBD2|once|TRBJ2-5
CASSSGLAVTYQETQYF
TGTGCCAGCAGCTCGGGACTAGCGGTGACGTACCAAGAGACCCAGTACTTC
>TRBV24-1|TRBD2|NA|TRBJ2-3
CATSDPGLAGTDTQYF
TGTGCCACCAGTGACCCAGGACTAGCGGGCACAGATACGCAGTATTTT
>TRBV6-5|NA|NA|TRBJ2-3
CASRAETDTQYF
TGTGCCAGCAGAGCGGAAACAGATACGCAGTATTTT
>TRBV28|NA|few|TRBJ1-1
CASSPQGRLKEAFF
TGTGCCAGCAGCCCCCAGGGGCGGCTCAAGGAAGCTTTCTTT
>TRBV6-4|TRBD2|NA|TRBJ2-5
CASSDREGETQYF
TGTGCCAGCAGTGACCGGGAGGGGGAGACCCAGTACTTC
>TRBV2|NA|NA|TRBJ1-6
CASAITGSNSPLHF
TGTGCCAGCGCCATTACAGGGTCCAATTCACCCCTCCACTTT